This is a list of T cell receptor beta chains from one sample in a study of cytomegalovirus exposure and HLA in healthy donors. Produced via immunoSEQ multiplex PCR; TCRdb's table is partial and in-frame only. The sample includes some 170,000 clones, around 85% of them seen just once. Sequencing used PBMCs. These receptors were obtained from a young woman in good health and CMV-seronegative. Both conserved end residues are part of each CDR3. Each record gives: J gene, clone size, V gene, D gene, CDR3 DNA, CDR3 protein. The D gene is left open where the match is weak. Some rows mark clone size as missing; the rest say once, few, many or name a class of expanded clone.

>TRBJ1-6|NA|TRBV25-1|TRBD1
TGTGCCAGCAGTGACCTACAGGGGGCGAATAATTCCCCCCTCCACTTT
CASSDLQGANNSPLHF
>TRBJ1-5|NA|TRBV6-5|NA
TGTGCCAGCAGTCGGGAGGGATTTAGCAATCAGCCCCAGCATTTT
CASSREGFSNQPQHF
>TRBJ1-2|NA|TRBV28|TRBD1
TGTGCCAGCAGCTTCAGGGGGGCTCTCTATGGCTACACCTTC
CASSFRGALYGYTF
>TRBJ2-4|NA|TRBV7-2|NA
TGTGCTACCCAGTCCGCCAGAAAAAACATTCAGTACTTC
CATQSARKNIQYF
>TRBJ2-7|NA|TRBV7-2|TRBD2
TGTGCCAGCAGCTGGGGGGGACTAGCGAACTACGAGCAGTACTTC
CASSWGGLANYEQYF
>TRBJ2-1|NA|TRBV27|NA
TGTGCCAGCATACGGCTCGGGGTTGGCCGCAATGAGCAGTTCTTC
CASIRLGVGRNEQFF
>TRBJ2-7|NA|TRBV7-6|NA
TGTGCCAGCAGCCCTATGGACAAGACCTACGAGCAGTACTTC
CASSPMDKTYEQYF
>TRBJ2-2|NA|TRBV11-2|NA
TGTGCCAGCAGCTTAGGAAAACAGGGACAGCTGTTTTTT
CASSLGKQGQLFF
>TRBJ2-3|few|TRBV12-5|NA
TGTGCTAGTGCCCGGGACTCAAACACAGATACGCAGTATTTT
CASARDSNTDTQYF
>TRBJ1-2|NA|TRBV28|NA
TGTGCCAGCAGTTTACGATCGGGCTATGGCTACACCTTC
CASSLRSGYGYTF
>TRBJ2-7|NA|TRBV4-1|TRBD1
TGCGCCAGCAGCCATCCGGGGACAGGCACTAACGAGCAGTACTTC
CASSHPGTGTNEQYF
>TRBJ1-1|NA|TRBV6-5|TRBD1
TGTGCCAGCAACCCCAGGGGGGCAGTGACTGAAGCTTTCTTT
CASNPRGAVTEAFF
>TRBJ1-4|NA|TRBV7-6|NA
TGTGCCAGCAGCGGAACAGGGCTTTCGACTAATGAAAAACTGTTTTTT
CASSGTGLSTNEKLFF
>TRBJ1-2|NA|TRBV29-1|TRBD1
TGCAGCGCCAAACCCGACACAGGGGCCTATGGCTACACCTTC
CSAKPDTGAYGYTF
>TRBJ2-7|NA|TRBV29-1|TRBD2
TGCAGCGTTGAAGGGCTAGCGGGAGATGACGAGCAGTACTTC
CSVEGLAGDDEQYF
>TRBJ2-5|NA|TRBV4-2|TRBD2
TGTGCCAGCAGCCAAGATCGGGAGGGCCAAGAGACCCAGTACTTC
CASSQDREGQETQYF
>TRBJ1-1|few|TRBV10-2|NA
TGCGCCAGCAGCCCGACAGGTTTGAACACTGAAGCTTTCTTT
CASSPTGLNTEAFF
>TRBJ1-6|NA|TRBV19|NA
TGTGCCAGTAGGGGGAACAGGGTGAGTAATTCACCCCTCCACTTT
CASRGNRVSNSPLHF
>TRBJ2-7|NA|TRBV28|NA
TGTGCCACCGGTGGGGGGGCTTTCTACGAGCAGTACTTC
CATGGGAFYEQYF
>TRBJ2-2|NA|TRBV7-2|TRBD2
TGTGCCAGCAGCCGGGGGGTTACCGGGGAGCTGTTTTTT
CASSRGVTGELFF
>TRBJ2-7|NA|TRBV6-1|TRBD1
TGTGCCAGCAGTGTACAGGGGTCGATGGGCGAGCAGTACTTC
CASSVQGSMGEQYF
>TRBJ2-3|NA|TRBV10-3|TRBD2
TGTGCCATCAGTGACGGACTAGCGGGGGGGACTAGCACAGATACGCAGTATTTT
CAISDGLAGGTSTDTQYF
>TRBJ2-3|few|TRBV5-1|NA
TGCGCCAGCAGCTTGGGCAGGAGGACAGATACGCAGTATTTT
CASSLGRRTDTQYF
>TRBJ1-5|few|TRBV5-1|NA
TGCGCCAGCAGCTTGGAGGGGGATCGGCCCCAGCATTTT
CASSLEGDRPQHF
>TRBJ2-3|NA|TRBV4-3|TRBD2
TGCGCCAGCAGCTTGACTGAGCGGGGGGGTGATACGCAGTATTTT
CASSLTERGGDTQYF
>TRBJ2-2|NA|TRBV9|TRBD2
TGTGCCAGCAGCGTAGAACTAGCGGGAGGAAACACCGGGGAGCTGTTTTTT
CASSVELAGGNTGELFF
>TRBJ1-2|once|TRBV14|NA
TGTGCCAGCAGCCAAGACCCGGGACACTTCTATGGCTACACCTTC
CASSQDPGHFYGYTF
>TRBJ2-2|NA|TRBV11-2|TRBD2
TGTGCCAGCAGCCGAGGACTAGCGGGAGTGGAGTCAGCCGGGGAGCTGTTTTTT
CASSRGLAGVESAGELFF
>TRBJ1-2|NA|TRBV28|NA
TGTGCCAGCAGTTTAGCCGCGAGGGGGGGAATCTATGGCTACACCTTC
CASSLAARGGIYGYTF